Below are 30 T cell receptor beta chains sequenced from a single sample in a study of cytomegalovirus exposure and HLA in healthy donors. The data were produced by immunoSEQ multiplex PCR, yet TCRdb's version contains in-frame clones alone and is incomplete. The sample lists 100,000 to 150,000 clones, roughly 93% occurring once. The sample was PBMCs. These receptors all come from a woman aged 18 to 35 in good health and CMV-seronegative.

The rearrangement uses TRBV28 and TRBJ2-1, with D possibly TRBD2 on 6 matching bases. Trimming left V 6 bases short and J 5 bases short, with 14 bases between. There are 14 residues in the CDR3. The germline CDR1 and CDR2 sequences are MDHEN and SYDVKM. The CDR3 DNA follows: TGTGCCAGCAGCGGGACTCTACAACACAATGAGCAGTTCTTC. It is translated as CASSGTLQHNEQFF.

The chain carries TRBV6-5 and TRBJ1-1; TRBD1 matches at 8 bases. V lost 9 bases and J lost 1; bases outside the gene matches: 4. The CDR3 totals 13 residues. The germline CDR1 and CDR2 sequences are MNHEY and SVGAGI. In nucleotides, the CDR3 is TGTGCCAGTCTGGACAGGGAGAACACTGAAGCTTTCTTT. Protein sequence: CASLDRENTEAFF.

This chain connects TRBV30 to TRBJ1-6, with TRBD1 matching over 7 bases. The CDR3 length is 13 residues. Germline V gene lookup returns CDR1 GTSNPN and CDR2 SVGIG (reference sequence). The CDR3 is CACSGTANSPLHF. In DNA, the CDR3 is TGTGCTTGTTCCGGGACAGCAAATTCACCCCTCCACTTT.

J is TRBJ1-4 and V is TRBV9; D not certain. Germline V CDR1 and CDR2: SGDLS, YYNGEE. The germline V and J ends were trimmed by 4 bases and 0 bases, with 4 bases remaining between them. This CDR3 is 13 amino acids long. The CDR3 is CASSTATNEKLFF. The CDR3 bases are TGTGCCAGCAGCACAGCAACTAATGAAAAACTGTTTTTT.

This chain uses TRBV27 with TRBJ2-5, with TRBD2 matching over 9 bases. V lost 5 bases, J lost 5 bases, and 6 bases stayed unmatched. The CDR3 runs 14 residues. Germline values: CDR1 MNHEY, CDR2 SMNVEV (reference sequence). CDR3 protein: CASSPLAGRETQYF. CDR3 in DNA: TGTGCCAGCAGTCCGCTAGCGGGAAGGGAGACCCAGTACTTC.

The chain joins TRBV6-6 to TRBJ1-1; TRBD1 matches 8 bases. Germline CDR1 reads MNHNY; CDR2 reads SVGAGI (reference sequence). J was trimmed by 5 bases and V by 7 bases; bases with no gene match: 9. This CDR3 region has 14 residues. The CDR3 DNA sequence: TGTGCCAGCACCACAGGGGGGTCGGGGACTGAAGCTTTCTTT. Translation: CASTTGGSGTEAFF.

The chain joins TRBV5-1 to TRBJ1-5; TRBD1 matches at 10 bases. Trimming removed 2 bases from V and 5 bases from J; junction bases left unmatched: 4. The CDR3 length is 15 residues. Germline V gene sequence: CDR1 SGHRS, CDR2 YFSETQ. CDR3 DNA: TGCGCCAGCAGCTTTGGGGACAGGGGCCATCAGCCCCAGCATTTT. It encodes CASSFGDRGHQPQHF.

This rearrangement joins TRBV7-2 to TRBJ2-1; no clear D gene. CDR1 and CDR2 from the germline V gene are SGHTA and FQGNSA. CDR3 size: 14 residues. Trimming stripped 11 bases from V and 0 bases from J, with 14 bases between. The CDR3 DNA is TGTGCCTCCAGCGTTGAGCCCTCCTACAATGAGCAGTTCTTC. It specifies CASSVEPSYNEQFF.

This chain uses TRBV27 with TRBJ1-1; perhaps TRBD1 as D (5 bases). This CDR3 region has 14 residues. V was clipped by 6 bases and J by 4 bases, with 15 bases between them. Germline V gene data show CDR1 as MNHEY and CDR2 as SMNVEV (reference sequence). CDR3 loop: CASRAGWVATEAFF. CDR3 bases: TGTGCCAGCAGGGCAGGGTGGGTCGCCACTGAAGCTTTCTTT.

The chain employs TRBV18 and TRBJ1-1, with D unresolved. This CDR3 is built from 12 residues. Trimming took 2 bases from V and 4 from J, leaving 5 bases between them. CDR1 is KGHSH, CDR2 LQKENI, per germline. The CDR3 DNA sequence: TGTGCCAGCTCACCAAGGAGCACTGAAGCTTTCTTT. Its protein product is CASSPRSTEAFF. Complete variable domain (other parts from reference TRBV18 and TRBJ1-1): NAGVMQNPRHLVRRRGQEARLRCSPMKGHSHVYWYRQLPEEGLKFMVYLQKENIIDESGMPKERFSAEFPKEGPSILRIQQVVRGDSAAYFCASSPRSTEAFFGQGTRLTVV.

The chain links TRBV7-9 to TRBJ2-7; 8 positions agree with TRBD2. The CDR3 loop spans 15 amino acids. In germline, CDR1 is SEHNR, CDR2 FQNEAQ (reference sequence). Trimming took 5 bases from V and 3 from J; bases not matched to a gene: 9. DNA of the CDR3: TGTGCCAGCAGCCATACTAGCGGTAACGGCTACGAGCAGTACTTC. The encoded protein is CASSHTSGNGYEQYF.

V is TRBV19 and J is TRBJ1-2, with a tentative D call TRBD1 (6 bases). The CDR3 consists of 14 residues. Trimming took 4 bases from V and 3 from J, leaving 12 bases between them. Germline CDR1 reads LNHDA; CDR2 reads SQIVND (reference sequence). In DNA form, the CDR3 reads TGTGCCAGTAGTACTGGGGACACTTACTATGGCTACACCTTC. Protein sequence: CASSTGDTYYGYTF. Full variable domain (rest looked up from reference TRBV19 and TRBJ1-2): DGGITQSPKYLFRKEGQNVTLSCEQNLNHDAMYWYRQDPGQGLRLIYYSQIVNDFQKGDIAEGYSVSREKKESFPLTVTSAQKNPTAFYLCASSTGDTYYGYTFGSGTRLTVV.

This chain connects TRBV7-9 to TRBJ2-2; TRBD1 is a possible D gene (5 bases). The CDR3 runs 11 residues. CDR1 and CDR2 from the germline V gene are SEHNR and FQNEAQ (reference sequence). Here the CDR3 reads CAPEGAGELFF. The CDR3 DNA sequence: TGTGCACCCGAAGGGGCCGGGGAGCTGTTTTTT.

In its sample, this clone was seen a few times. CDR3 residues: CASSQGATYEQYF. DNA for the CDR3: TGTGCCAGCTCACAAGGGGCGACCTACGAGCAGTACTTC. This sequence joins TRBV18 and TRBJ2-7; tentative D call: TRBD1 (5 bases). V lost 4 bases and J lost 2, with 9 bases in between. This CDR3 region has 13 residues. The germline gives CDR1 KGHSH, CDR2 LQKENI. Based on the CDR3 plus reference TRBV18 and TRBJ2-7, the full variable domain is NAGVMQNPRHLVRRRGQEARLRCSPMKGHSHVYWYRQLPEEGLKFMVYLQKENIIDESGMPKERFSAEFPKEGPSILRIQQVVRGDSAAYFCASSQGATYEQYFGPGTRLTVT.

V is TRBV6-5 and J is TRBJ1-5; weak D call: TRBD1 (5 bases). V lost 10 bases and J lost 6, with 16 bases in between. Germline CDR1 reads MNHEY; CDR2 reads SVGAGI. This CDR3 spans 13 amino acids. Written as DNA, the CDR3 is TGTGCCATACAGGAGGGAAAGGGTCAGCCCCAGCATTTT. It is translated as CAIQEGKGQPQHF.

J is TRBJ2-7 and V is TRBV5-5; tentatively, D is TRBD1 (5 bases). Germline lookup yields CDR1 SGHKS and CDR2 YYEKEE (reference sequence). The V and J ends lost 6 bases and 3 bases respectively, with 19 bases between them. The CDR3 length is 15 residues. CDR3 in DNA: TGTGCCAGCACCCCCGGCCCGACAGCTAACTACGAGCAGTACTTC. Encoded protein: CASTPGPTANYEQYF. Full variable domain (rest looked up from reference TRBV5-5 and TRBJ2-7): DAGVTQSPTHLIKTRGQQVTLRCSPISGHKSVSWYQQVLGQGPQFIFQYYEKEERGRGNFPDRFSARQFPNYSSELNVNALLLGDSALYLCASTPGPTANYEQYFGPGTRLTVT.

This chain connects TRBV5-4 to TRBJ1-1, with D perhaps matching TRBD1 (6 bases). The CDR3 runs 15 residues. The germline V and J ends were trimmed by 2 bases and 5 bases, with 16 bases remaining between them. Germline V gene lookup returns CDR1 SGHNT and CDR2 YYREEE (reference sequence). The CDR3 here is CASSLAQARGTEAFF. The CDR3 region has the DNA TGTGCCAGCAGCTTAGCGCAGGCGAGGGGGACTGAAGCTTTCTTT. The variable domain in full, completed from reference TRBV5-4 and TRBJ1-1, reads ETGVTQSPTHLIKTRGQQVTLRCSSQSGHNTVSWYQQALGQGPQFIFQYYREEENGRGNFPPRFSGLQFPNYSSELNVNALELDDSALYLCASSLAQARGTEAFFGQGTRLTVV.

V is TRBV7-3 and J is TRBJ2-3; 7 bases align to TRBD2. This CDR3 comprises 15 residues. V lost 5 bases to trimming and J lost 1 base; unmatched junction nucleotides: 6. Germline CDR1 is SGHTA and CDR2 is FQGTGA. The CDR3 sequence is CASSAGLVGTDTQYF. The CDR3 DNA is TGTGCCAGCAGCGCTGGACTAGTTGGCACAGATACGCAGTATTTT.

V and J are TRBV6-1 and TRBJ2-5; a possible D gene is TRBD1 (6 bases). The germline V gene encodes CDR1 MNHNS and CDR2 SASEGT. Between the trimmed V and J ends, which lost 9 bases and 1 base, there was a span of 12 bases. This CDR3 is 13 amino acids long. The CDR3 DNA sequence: TGTGCCAGAGACCAGGGGACCCAAGAGACCCAGTACTTC. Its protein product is CARDQGTQETQYF.

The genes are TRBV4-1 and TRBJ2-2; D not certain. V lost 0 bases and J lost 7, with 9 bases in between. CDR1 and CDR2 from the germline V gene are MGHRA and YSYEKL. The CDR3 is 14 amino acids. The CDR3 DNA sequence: TGCGCCAGCAGCCAAGAGTGGAGTCACGGGGAGCTGTTTTTT. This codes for CASSQEWSHGELFF.

In DNA, the CDR3 is TGTGCCTGGGGGCGACAGGCAGATACGCAGTATTTT. Protein sequence: CAWGRQADTQYF. V is TRBV30 and J is TRBJ2-3; tentatively, D is TRBD1 (6 bases). V shed 5 bases and J shed 4 bases, with 10 bases lying between them. This CDR3 region has 12 residues. CDR1 GTSNPN and CDR2 SVGIG come from the germline V gene (reference sequence).

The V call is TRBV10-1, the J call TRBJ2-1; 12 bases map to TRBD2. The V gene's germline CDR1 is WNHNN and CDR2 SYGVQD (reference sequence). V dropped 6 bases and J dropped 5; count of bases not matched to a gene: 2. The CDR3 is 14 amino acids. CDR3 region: CASSRTSGDNEQFF. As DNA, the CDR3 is TGCGCCAGCAGCAGGACTAGCGGGGACAATGAGCAGTTCTTC.

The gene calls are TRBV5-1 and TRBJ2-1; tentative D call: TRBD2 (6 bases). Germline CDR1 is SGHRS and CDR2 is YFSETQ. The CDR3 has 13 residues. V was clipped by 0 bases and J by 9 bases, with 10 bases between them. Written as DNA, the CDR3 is TGCGCCAGCAGCTTGGCGTGGGGAGGTGAGCAGTTCTTC. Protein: CASSLAWGGEQFF.

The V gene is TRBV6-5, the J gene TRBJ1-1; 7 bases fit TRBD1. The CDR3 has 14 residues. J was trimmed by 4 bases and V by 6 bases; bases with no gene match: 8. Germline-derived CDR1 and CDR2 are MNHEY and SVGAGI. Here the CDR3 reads CASRRDRSSTEAFF. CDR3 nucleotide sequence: TGTGCCAGCAGACGGGACAGATCAAGCACTGAAGCTTTCTTT.

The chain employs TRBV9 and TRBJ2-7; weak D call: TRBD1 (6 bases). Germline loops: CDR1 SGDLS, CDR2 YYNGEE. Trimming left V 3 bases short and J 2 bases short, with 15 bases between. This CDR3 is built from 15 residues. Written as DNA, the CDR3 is TGTGCCAGCAGCGCAGGTCAGGGGTACGCCTACGAGCAGTACTTC. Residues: CASSAGQGYAYEQYF.

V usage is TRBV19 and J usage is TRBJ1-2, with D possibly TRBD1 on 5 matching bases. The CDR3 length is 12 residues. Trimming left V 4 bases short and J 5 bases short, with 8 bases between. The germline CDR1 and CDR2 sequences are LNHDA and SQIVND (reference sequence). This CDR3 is CASSTGRYGYTF. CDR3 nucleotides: TGTGCCAGTAGTACAGGGCGGTATGGCTACACCTTC. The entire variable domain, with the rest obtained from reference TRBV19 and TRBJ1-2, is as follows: DGGITQSPKYLFRKEGQNVTLSCEQNLNHDAMYWYRQDPGQGLRLIYYSQIVNDFQKGDIAEGYSVSREKKESFPLTVTSAQKNPTAFYLCASSTGRYGYTFGSGTRLTVV.

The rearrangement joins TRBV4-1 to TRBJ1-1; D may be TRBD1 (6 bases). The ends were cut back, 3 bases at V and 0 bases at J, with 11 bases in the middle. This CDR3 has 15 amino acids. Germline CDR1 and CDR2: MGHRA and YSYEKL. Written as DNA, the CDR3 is TGCGCCAGCAGCCACAACAGGGCCATGAACACTGAAGCTTTCTTT. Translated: CASSHNRAMNTEAFF.

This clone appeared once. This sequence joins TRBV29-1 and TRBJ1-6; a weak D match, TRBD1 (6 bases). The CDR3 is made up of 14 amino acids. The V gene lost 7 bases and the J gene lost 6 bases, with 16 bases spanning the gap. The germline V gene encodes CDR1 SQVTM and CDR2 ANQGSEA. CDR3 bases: TGCAGCGCTAGTACAGGGACCGCTAATTCACCCCTCCACTTT. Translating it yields CSASTGTANSPLHF. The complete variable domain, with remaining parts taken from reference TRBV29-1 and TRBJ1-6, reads SAVISQKPSRDICQRGTSLTIQCQVDSQVTMMFWYRQQPGQSLTLIATANQGSEATYESGFVIDKFPISRPNLTFSTLTVSNMSPEDSSIYLCSASTGTANSPLHFGNGTRLTVT.

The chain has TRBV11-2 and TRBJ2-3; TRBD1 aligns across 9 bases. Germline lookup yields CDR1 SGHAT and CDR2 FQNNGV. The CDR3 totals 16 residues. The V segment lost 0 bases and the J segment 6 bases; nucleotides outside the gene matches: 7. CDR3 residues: CASSLDLGQGWDTQYF. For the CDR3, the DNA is TGTGCCAGCAGCTTAGATCTAGGACAGGGGTGGGATACGCAGTATTTT. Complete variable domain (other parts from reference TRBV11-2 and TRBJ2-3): EAGVAQSPRYKIIEKRQSVAFWCNPISGHATLYWYQQILGQGPKLLIQFQNNGVVDDSQLPKDRFSAERLKGVDSTLKIQPAKLEDSAVYLCASSLDLGQGWDTQYFGPGTRLTVL.

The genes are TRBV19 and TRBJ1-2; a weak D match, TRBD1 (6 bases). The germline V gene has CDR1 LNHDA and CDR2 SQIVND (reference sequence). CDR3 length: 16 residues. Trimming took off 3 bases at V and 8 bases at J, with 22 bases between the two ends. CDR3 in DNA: TGTGCCAGTAGTATTCCGGACAGCCTCGTTCGAGGGGGCTACACCTTC. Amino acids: CASSIPDSLVRGGYTF.